This T cell receptor beta chain comes out of a study of T cells in pancreatic ductal adenocarcinoma. The selected patients with pancreatic ductal adenocarcinoma had surgery but no neoadjuvant therapy. As to this clone: Its matching antigen is unknown.

Notes on the study in general: Mean clonality was approximately 0.1 in tumors and around 0.068 in blood, not significantly different. The resected cohort was biased toward the minority with early-stage disease.

V was pared by 8 bases and J by 3 bases, with 20 bases between. Germline V CDR1 and CDR2: SNHLY, FYNNEI. The CDR3 runs 15 residues. The repertoire was sequenced with immunoSEQ multiplex PCR; TCRdb's copy has only in-frame clones and lacks some. This table holds 85,000 to 120,000 clones, nearly 95% found once. The V call is TRBV2, the J call TRBJ2-7; the D gene is possibly TRBD1 (6 bases). This TCR came from a human donor with pancreatic ductal adenocarcinoma. Sequenced material: PBMCs. Here the CDR3 DNA reads TGTGCCAGCTCGATCGGGGTGACAGGCGGCTACGAGCAGTACTTC. Protein sequence: CASSIGVTGGYEQYF. The whole variable domain, filled in from reference TRBV2 and TRBJ2-7, reads EPEVTQTPSHQVTQMGQEVILRCVPISNHLYFYWYRQILGQKVEFLVSFYNNEISEKSEIFDDQFSVERPDGSNFTLKIRSTKLEDSAMYFCASSIGVTGGYEQYFGPGTRLTVT.